The following is a TCR beta chain sequence with its context. This clone appeared a few times. Its antigen has not been determined. Per-nucleotide qualities are absent, and no much larger clonotype sits a single base away. This sample was taken from a study of blood T cell repertoires in COVID-19 (dated by TCRdb to 2018 to 2021). For the study in its entirety: Collaborator samples came from the United States, Italy and Spain and covered acute and convalescent phases of COVID-19. Samples came from the ongoing ImmuneRACE study (first 160 participants) plus 1,254 subjects from 6 global collaborators. A freely available public database, intended as a resource for researchers studying the immune response to SARS-CoV-2, is where the repertoires were released. The material from the prospective study consisted of cDNA or gDNA derived from T cells, B-cell-depleted T cells, or PBMCs. Subjects who had been exposed to COVID-19, were actively infected with it, or had recovered from it provided the deeply sampled blood TCRbeta repertoires that made up the dataset. Where HLA class I and class II types were available, the types were taken from metadata supplied by the sample provider, not from assay-based typing. Sample metadata almost always included a de-identified subject ID, COVID-19 status, age in years and sex. Beyond this particular receptor, the publication reports: The quantity of clinical and demographic metadata differed by source and by participant and was supplied without curation.

TCRbeta CDR3 regions were amplified from genomic DNA by means of the immunoSEQ Assay, a bias-controlled multiplex PCR. The source study handled its data this way. Within the assay, amplification of reference gene primers was used to estimate how many nucleated cells each sample contained. To quantify the absolute abundance of each unique TCRbeta CDR3 rearrangement, sequence reads were collapsed and filtered. For each sample, productive Simpson clonality was calculated as the square root of Simpson's diversity index across productive rearrangements. Held by TCRdb, this immuneACCESS table contains in-frame sequences only and omits some clones. Under half of the omission traces to an unresolved V gene where checked; the cause of the rest is unknown. V, J and clone size are those of that table, while D and trimming were read from the DNA. Counted in this sample were some 120,000 clones; 80% of them appeared once. In total, the top ten clones hold more than 1.5% of the sample.

The collaborating institutions used their own protocols to collect whole blood in K2EDTA tubes. For TCRbeta analysis, collaborator samples were shipped as frozen whole blood, as isolated PBMCs, or as DNA extracted from either sample type. The CDR3 holds 14 amino acids from the cysteine to the phenylalanine. The sequence is cut down to CDR3 DNA, 42 bases in frame from base 1. As encoded in the germline V gene, CDR1 is MNHEY while CDR2 is SVGAGI. Germline trimming: 6 bases from V, 6 bases from J; junction bases outside gene matches: 8. The sequence links TRBV6-5 to TRBJ2-1; TRBD1 matches 7 bases in the middle. Sequenced sample: peripheral blood. The clonotype comes from a man in his 70s with acute or convalescent COVID-19. The CDR3 region: CASSQNRGPNEQFF. At the DNA level, the sequence is TGTGCCAGCAGCCAAAACAGGGGACCCAATGAGCAGTTCTTC.